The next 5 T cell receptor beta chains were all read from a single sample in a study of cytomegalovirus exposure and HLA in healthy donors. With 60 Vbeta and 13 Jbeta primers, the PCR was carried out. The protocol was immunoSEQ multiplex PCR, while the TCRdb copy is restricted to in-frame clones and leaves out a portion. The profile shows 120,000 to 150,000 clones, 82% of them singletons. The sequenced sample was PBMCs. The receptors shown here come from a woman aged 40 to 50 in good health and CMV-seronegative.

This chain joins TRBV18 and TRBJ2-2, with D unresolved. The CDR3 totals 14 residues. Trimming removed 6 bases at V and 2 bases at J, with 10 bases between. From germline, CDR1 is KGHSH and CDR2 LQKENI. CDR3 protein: CASSGQRNTGELFF. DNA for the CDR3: TGTGCCAGCTCTGGGCAGAGAAACACCGGGGAGCTGTTTTTT.

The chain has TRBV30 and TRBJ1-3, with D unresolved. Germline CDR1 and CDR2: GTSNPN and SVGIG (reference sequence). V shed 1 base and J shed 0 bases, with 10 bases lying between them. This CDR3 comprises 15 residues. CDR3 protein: CAWSGRHLSGNTIYF. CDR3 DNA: TGTGCCTGGAGTGGGCGGCATCTCTCTGGAAACACCATATATTTT.

This CDR3 is CASTTRGELFF. CDR3 in DNA: TGTGCCAGCACGACTAGAGGGGAGCTGTTTTTT. This sequence joins TRBV25-1 and TRBJ2-2; TRBD2 might be the D (6 bases). Germline CDR1 MGHDK, CDR2 SYGVNS. The CDR3 sequence is 11 residues long. Trimming took off 7 bases at V and 8 bases at J, with 8 bases between the two ends.

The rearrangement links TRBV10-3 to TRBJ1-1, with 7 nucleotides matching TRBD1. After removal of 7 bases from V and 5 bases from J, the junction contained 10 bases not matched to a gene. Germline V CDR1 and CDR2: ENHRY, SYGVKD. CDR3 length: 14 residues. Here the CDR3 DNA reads TGTGCCATCACCACCACAGGGGTGGGGACTGAAGCTTTCTTT. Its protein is CAITTTGVGTEAFF.

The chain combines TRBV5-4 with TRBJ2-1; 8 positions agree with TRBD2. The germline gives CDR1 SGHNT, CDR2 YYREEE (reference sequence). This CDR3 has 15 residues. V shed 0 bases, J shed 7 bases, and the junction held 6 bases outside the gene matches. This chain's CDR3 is CASSLVGLDFNEQFF. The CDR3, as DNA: TGTGCCAGCAGCTTGGTGGGACTAGATTTTAATGAGCAGTTCTTC.